The rows below give T cell receptor beta chains drawn from one sample of a study of T-cell memory formation after mild COVID-19. One entry per CDR3 protein, called by TCRdb with MiXCR from the 5' RACE reads. Among 500,000 to 550,000 distinct CDR3 sequences listed, approximately 20% were seen once. Sequencing was performed on PBMCs or a T cell subset sorted from them (not recorded which). The receptors originated from an adult woman who had mild COVID-19 (a few samples of this study predate the infection). Cell type and time point are not known. Each CDR3 is given with its conserved first and last residue. D genes are given only for firm matches. Clone size is not always given. Where it is, it says once, few, many or a class for expanded clones.

J gene	clone size	D gene	CDR3 length	V gene	CDR3 DNA	CDR3 protein
TRBJ2-7	NA	NA	16	TRBV5-1	TGCGCCAGCAGCTTGGCAACGGCCCAACTCGGCGACGAGCAGTACTTC	CASSLATAQLGDEQYF
TRBJ2-7	few	TRBD1	12	TRBV6-1	TGTGCCAGCAGCAGGACAGGGGTCGAGCAGTACTTC	CASSRTGVEQYF
TRBJ2-3	NA	TRBD1	14	TRBV7-3	TGTGCCAGCAGCAATCCAGGGGGAGCAGATACGCAGTATTTT	CASSNPGGADTQYF
TRBJ2-1	NA	TRBD2	14	TRBV20-1	TGCAGTGCTAAGCGGGAGAGCTCCTACAATGAGCAGTTCTTC	CSAKRESSYNEQFF
TRBJ2-3	NA	TRBD2	17	TRBV2	TGTGCCAGCAAGGACCCACTTCTGGGACTATACACAGATACGCAGTATTTT	CASKDPLLGLYTDTQYF
TRBJ2-2	few	NA	14	TRBV7-2	TGTGCCAGCAGAACGACAGGGAACACCGGGGAGCTGTTTTTT	CASRTTGNTGELFF
TRBJ1-4	few	NA	15	TRBV7-2	TGTGCCAGCAGCTTCACAAGGACCCGGAGTGAAAAACTGTTTTTT	CASSFTRTRSEKLFF
TRBJ2-2	NA	TRBD1	15	TRBV5-1	TGCGCCAGCAGCCTGAGACAGGGTACCACCGGGGAGCTGTTTTTT	CASSLRQGTTGELFF
TRBJ1-2	NA	TRBD1	15	TRBV12-3/TRBV12-4	TGTGCCAGCAGCTTGACAACAGGGGGCCCTTATGGCTACACCTTC	CASSLTTGGPYGYTF
TRBJ1-5	NA	NA	15	TRBV27	TGTGCCAGCAGTTCGGACGGTTTTGACAATCAGCCCCAGCATTTT	CASSSDGFDNQPQHF
TRBJ1-5	NA	NA	14	TRBV12-3/TRBV12-4	TGTGCCAGCAGTTTAGGGCAGGAGGATCAGCCCCAGCATTTT	CASSLGQEDQPQHF
TRBJ2-7	few	NA	14	TRBV14	TGTGCCAGCAGCCAAGATGTAAGTCGGTACGAGCAGTACTTC	CASSQDVSRYEQYF
TRBJ1-1	once	TRBD1	15	TRBV5-1	TGCGCCAGCAGCTTGGCGCTCTCAGGGGGCACTGAAGCTTTCTTT	CASSLALSGGTEAFF
TRBJ2-1	few	TRBD2	15	TRBV7-2	TGTGCCAGCAGCTTAGCACTAGCGGGGGACAATGAGCAGTTCTTC	CASSLALAGDNEQFF
TRBJ1-1	few	NA	13	TRBV19	TGTGCCAGTAGTAGCAGGGGAATCACTGAAGCTTTCTTT	CASSSRGITEAFF
TRBJ1-2	NA	NA	13	TRBV7-8	TGTGCCAGCAGCTTAGTAGATTCCGATGGCTACACCTTC	CASSLVDSDGYTF
TRBJ2-1	NA	NA	13	TRBV19	TGTGCCAGTAGTATCACAATTTATGACGAGCAGTTCTTC	CASSITIYDEQFF
TRBJ2-5	few	NA	19	TRBV7-9	TGTGCCAGCAGCTTACCCCGATTGGGGGTTAGCGGTCCCGAAGAGACCCAGTACTTC	CASSLPRLGVSGPEETQYF
TRBJ1-4	NA	TRBD1	15	TRBV28	TGTGCCAGCAGTCCGACGGGACAGGGAAGCGAAAAACTGTTTTTT	CASSPTGQGSEKLFF
TRBJ1-2	NA	NA	14	TRBV7-2	TGTGCCAGCAGCTTAGCCCGGGAATCCTATGGCTACACCTTC	CASSLARESYGYTF
TRBJ2-1	many	NA	15	TRBV7-2	TGTGCCAGCAGCTTACACTCCGGGACCCACAATGAGCAGTTCTTC	CASSLHSGTHNEQFF
TRBJ2-3	few	NA	16	TRBV11-3	TGTGCCAGCAGCACGTGGGAGGACGGAGGCACAGATACGCAGTATTTT	CASSTWEDGGTDTQYF
TRBJ2-7	NA	NA	15	TRBV27	TGTGCCAGCAGTTTAGGCAGCCCTCTAAGCTACGAGCAGTACTTC	CASSLGSPLSYEQYF